What follows describes a single TCR beta chain. In the source study's methods: Amplification of reference gene primers provided the estimated nucleated cell counts. The method was immunoSEQ multiplex PCR; TCRdb's version includes in-frame clones alone and lacks a portion of them. V and J calls and clone size are copied from that table; D and trimming were computed from the DNA. The data contain around 200,000 clones, around nine tenths of them singletons. The CDR3 runs to 17 residues. CDR1 SGHNT and CDR2 YENEEA come from the germline V gene. The junction had 7 bases not matched to a gene; V was cut back by 0 bases and J by 3 bases. These data originate in a study of blood T cell repertoires in COVID-19. For the study at large: Some COVID-19 samples were acute and others convalescent; all came from the United States, Italy and Spain. T cells, B-cell-depleted T cells, or PBMCs supplied cDNA or gDNA.

The origin of this receptor is a young woman who had recovered from COVID-19. Sample: peripheral blood. The rearrangement uses TRBV11-3 and TRBJ2-1, with TRBD2 matching 8 bases. The CDR3 DNA reads TGTGCCAGCAGCTTAGATGGCGGGGGGAACTTCTACAATGAGCAGTTCTTC. Its protein product is CASSLDGGGNFYNEQFF.